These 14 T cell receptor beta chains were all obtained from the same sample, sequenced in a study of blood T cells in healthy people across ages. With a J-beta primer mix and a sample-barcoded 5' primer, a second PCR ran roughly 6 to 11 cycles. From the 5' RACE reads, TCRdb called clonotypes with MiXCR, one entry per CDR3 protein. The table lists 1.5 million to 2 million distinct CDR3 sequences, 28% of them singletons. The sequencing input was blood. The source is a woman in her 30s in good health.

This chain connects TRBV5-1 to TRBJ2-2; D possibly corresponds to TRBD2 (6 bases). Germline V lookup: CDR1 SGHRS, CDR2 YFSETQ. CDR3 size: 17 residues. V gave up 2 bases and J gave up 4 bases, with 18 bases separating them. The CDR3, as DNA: TGCGCCAGCAGCTTTATGCCGGGACTCCTGAGCACCGGGGAGCTGTTTTTT. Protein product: CASSFMPGLLSTGELFF.

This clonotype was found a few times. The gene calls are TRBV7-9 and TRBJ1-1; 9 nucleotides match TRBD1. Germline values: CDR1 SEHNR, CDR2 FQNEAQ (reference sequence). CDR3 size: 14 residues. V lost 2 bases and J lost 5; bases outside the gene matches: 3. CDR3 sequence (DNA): TGTGCCAGCAGCTTACGCGGGACAGGGACTGAAGCTTTCTTT. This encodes CASSLRGTGTEAFF.

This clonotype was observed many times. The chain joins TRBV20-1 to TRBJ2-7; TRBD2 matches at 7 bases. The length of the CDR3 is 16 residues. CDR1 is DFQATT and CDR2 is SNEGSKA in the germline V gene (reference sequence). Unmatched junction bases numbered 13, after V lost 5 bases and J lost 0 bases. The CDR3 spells CSAATSAGRYSYEQYF. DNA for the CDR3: TGCAGTGCTGCCACCTCGGCCGGGAGGTACTCCTACGAGCAGTACTTC.

This CDR3 is CASSLGQGVMHEQFF. CDR3 DNA: TGCGCCAGCAGCTTGGGGCAGGGTGTTATGCATGAGCAGTTCTTC. The chain joins TRBV5-1 to TRBJ2-1; tentative D call: TRBD1 (5 bases). Trimming pared 0 bases from V and 8 bases from J, leaving 15 bases between. Per germline, CDR1 SGHRS and CDR2 YFSETQ. This CDR3 spans 15 amino acids.

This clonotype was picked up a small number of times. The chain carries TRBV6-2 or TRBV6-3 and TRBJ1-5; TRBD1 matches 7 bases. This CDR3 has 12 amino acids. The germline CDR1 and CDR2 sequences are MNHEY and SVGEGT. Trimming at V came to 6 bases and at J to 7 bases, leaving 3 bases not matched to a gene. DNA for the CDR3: TGTGCCAGCAGGACAGGGTTACAGCCCCAGCATTTT. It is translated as CASRTGLQPQHF.

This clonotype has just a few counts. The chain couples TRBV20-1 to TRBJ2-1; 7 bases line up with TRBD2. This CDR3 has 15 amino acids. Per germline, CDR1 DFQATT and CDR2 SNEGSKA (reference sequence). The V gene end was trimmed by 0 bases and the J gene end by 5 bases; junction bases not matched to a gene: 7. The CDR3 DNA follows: TGCAGTGCTAGAGATGGGAGCGGGGTCGACAATGAGCAGTTCTTC. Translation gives CSARDGSGVDNEQFF.

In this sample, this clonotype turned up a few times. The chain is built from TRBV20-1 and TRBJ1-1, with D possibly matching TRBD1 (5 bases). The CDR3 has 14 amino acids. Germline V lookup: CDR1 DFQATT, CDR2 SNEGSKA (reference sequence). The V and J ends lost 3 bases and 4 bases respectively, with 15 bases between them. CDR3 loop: CSASDPRQTTEAFF. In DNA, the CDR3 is TGCAGTGCTAGTGACCCTAGACAGACCACTGAAGCTTTCTTT.

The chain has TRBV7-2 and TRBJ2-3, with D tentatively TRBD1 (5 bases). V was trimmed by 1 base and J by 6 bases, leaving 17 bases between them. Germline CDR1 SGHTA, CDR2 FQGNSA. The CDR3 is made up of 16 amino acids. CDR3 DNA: TGTGCCAGCAGCTTAGATGTGGGTTTGGGGCTCGATACGCAGTATTTT. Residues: CASSLDVGLGLDTQYF. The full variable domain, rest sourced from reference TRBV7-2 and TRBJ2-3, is GAGVSQSPSNKVTEKGKDVELRCDPISGHTALYWYRQSLGQGLEFLIYFQGNSAPDKSGLPSDRFSAERTGGSVSTLTIQRTQQEDSAVYLCASSLDVGLGLDTQYFGPGTRLTVL.

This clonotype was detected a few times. The CDR3 DNA is TGTGCCAGCAGGGGGTTCCCCTACAATGAGCAGTTCTTC. It yields the protein CASRGFPYNEQFF. This sequence joins TRBV5-4 and TRBJ2-1; no clear D gene. Germline loops: CDR1 SGHNT, CDR2 YYREEE (reference sequence). Trimming removed 5 bases from V and 2 bases from J, with 8 bases in between. The CDR3 length is 13 residues.

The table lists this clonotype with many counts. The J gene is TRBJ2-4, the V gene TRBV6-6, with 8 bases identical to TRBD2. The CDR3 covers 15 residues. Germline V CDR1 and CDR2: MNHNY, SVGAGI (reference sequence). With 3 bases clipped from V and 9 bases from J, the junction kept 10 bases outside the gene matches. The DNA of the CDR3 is TGTGCCAGCAGTTATCTGAGCGGGGGAGGGGGCATTCAGTACTTC. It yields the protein CASSYLSGGGGIQYF.

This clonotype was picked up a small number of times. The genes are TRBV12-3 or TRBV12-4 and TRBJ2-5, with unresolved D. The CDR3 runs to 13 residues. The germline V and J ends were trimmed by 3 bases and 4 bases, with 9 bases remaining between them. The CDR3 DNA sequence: TGTGCCAGCAGTTTTATGTCGGGAGAGACCCAGTACTTC. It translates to CASSFMSGETQYF.

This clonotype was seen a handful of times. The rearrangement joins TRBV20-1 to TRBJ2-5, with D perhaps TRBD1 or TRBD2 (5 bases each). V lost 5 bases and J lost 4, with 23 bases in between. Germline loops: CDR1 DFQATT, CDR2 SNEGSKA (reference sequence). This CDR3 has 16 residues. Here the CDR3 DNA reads TGCAGTGCTCCCGGCTGGTGGGCCGTGAGGGGAGAGACCCAGTACTTC. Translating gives CSAPGWWAVRGETQYF.

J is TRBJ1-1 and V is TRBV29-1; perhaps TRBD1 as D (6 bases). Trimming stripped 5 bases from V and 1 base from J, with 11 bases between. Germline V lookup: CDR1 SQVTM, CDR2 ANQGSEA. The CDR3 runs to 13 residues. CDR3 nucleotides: TGCAGCGTTCAGGGGCTCCAGAACACTGAAGCTTTCTTT. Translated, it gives CSVQGLQNTEAFF.

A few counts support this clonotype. The DNA for the CDR3 is TGCAGTGCTAGAGATATTGCCGGGGGACATGAGCAGTTCTTC. This gives the protein CSARDIAGGHEQFF. The chain combines TRBV20-1 with TRBJ2-1; D might be TRBD2 (6 bases). From germline, CDR1 is DFQATT and CDR2 SNEGSKA (reference sequence). CDR3 length equals 14 residues. Trimming cost V 0 bases and J 8 bases, with 14 bases left between them.